Below, 20 T cell receptor beta chains from the same sample are listed, as sequenced in a study of blood T cell repertoires in COVID-19. Some clones are missing from TCRdb's copy, which holds only in-frame ones; the method was immunoSEQ multiplex PCR. The sample shows about 190,000 clones, more than 85% of them seen only once. The source material was peripheral blood. Receptor source: a man younger than 40 with acute or convalescent COVID-19.

V usage is TRBV5-1 and J usage is TRBJ2-3, with 9 bases lining up with TRBD2. The CDR3 consists of 14 residues. Germline loops: CDR1 SGHRS, CDR2 YFSETQ. The J segment lost 1 base and the V segment lost 5 bases, leaving 2 bases of the junction unmatched. The chain's CDR3 is CASSRTSGTDTQYF. In nucleotides, the CDR3 is TGCGCCAGCAGTAGGACTAGCGGCACAGATACGCAGTATTTT.

This chain connects TRBV30 to TRBJ2-2; no definite D call. V gave up 5 bases and J gave up 2 bases, with 12 bases separating them. CDR1 is GTSNPN, CDR2 SVGIG, per germline (reference sequence). The CDR3 runs 14 residues. For the CDR3, the DNA is TGTGCCTGGGTAGCTTTAGTAAACACCGGGGAGCTGTTTTTT. Its protein is CAWVALVNTGELFF.

V and J are TRBV28 and TRBJ2-3, with TRBD2 as a possible D gene (5 bases). Germline assignment: CDR1 MDHEN and CDR2 SYDVKM. V was clipped by 5 bases and J by 2 bases, with 11 bases between them. There are 14 residues in the CDR3. The CDR3 protein is CASSIGGPTDTQYF. CDR3 nucleotide sequence: TGTGCCAGCAGTATCGGAGGCCCCACAGATACGCAGTATTTT.

V is TRBV5-1 and J is TRBJ1-6; possible D gene TRBD1, 5 bases. Trimming cost V 4 bases and J 0 bases, with 17 bases left between them. The CDR3 spans 18 residues. The germline CDR1 and CDR2 sequences are SGHRS and YFSETQ. The chain's CDR3 is CASSKRDSKSSYNSPLHF. The CDR3 DNA reads as TGCGCCAGCAGCAAACGCGACAGTAAAAGCTCCTATAATTCACCCCTCCACTTT.

The V and J genes are TRBV18 and TRBJ2-7; possible D gene TRBD1, 5 bases. Germline CDR1 and CDR2: KGHSH and LQKENI. The V gene lost 6 bases and the J gene lost 2 bases, with 14 bases spanning the gap. The CDR3 totals 14 residues. CDR3 nucleotides: TGTGCCAGCTCCTTTAACGACAGACCCTACGAGCAGTACTTC. Translating gives CASSFNDRPYEQYF.

This chain connects TRBV4-2 to TRBJ2-1; D is possibly TRBD2 (6 bases). V gave up 2 bases and J gave up 3 bases, with 11 bases separating them. In germline, CDR1 is LGHNA, CDR2 YNFKEQ. This CDR3 has 15 residues. The CDR3, as DNA: TGTGCCAGCAGCCAATACGGGGGTGGCTACAATGAGCAGTTCTTC. Its protein product is CASSQYGGGYNEQFF.

The CDR3 nucleotides read TGTGCCAGCAGTGCCACAGGTTACAATCAGCCCCAGCATTTT. It yields the protein CASSATGYNQPQHF. This chain connects TRBV25-1 to TRBJ1-5; D might be TRBD1 (5 bases). Germline V CDR1 and CDR2: MGHDK, SYGVNS. The V end was cut by 4 bases, the J end by 3 bases, with 10 bases between. This CDR3 is 14 amino acids long.

The V gene is TRBV27, the J gene TRBJ2-7; D unresolved. V lost 4 bases to trimming and J lost 2 bases, with 12 bases between them. The CDR3 has 14 amino acids. Germline V gene sequence: CDR1 MNHEY, CDR2 SMNVEV (reference sequence). The CDR3 spells CASSSGNLPYEQYF. In DNA form, the CDR3 reads TGTGCCAGCAGTTCCGGTAACCTGCCCTACGAGCAGTACTTC.

CDR3 sequence reads: CATVRDRVGNEQFF. CDR3 DNA: TGTGCCACAGTCCGGGACAGGGTAGGGAATGAGCAGTTCTTC. The chain is built from TRBV2 and TRBJ2-1; 9 bases align to TRBD1. The length of the CDR3 is 14 residues. Looked up from germline, CDR1 is SNHLY and CDR2 is FYNNEI. J was trimmed by 7 bases and V by 10 bases; bases with no gene match: 11.

The table lists this clone with a few counts. The CDR3 loop reads CASSPRGPTYEQYF. CDR3 sequence (DNA): TGTGCCAGCAGCCCCCGCGGCCCTACCTACGAGCAGTACTTC. The V call is TRBV7-8, the J call TRBJ2-7; D gene unclear. Trimming stripped 5 bases from V and 2 bases from J, with 13 bases between. CDR1 is SGHVS, CDR2 FQNEAQ, per germline. This CDR3 contains 14 residues.

The rearrangement uses TRBV19 and TRBJ2-1, with 14 nucleotides matching TRBD2. The CDR3 runs 17 residues. V lost 4 bases to trimming and J lost 2 bases; unmatched junction nucleotides: 4. The V gene's germline CDR1 is LNHDA and CDR2 SQIVND (reference sequence). The CDR3 DNA reads TGTGCCAGTAGTACGGGGACTAGCGGGGGAGCCTACAATGAGCAGTTCTTC. The encoded protein is CASSTGTSGGAYNEQFF. Full variable domain (missing parts from reference TRBV19 and TRBJ2-1): DGGITQSPKYLFRKEGQNVTLSCEQNLNHDAMYWYRQDPGQGLRLIYYSQIVNDFQKGDIAEGYSVSREKKESFPLTVTSAQKNPTAFYLCASSTGTSGGAYNEQFFGPGTRLTVL.

The rearrangement links TRBV7-2 to TRBJ1-2; weak D call: TRBD1 (5 bases). V lost 2 bases and J lost 8, with 12 bases in between. Germline-derived CDR1 and CDR2 are SGHTA and FQGNSA. The CDR3 contains 13 residues. The CDR3 DNA follows: TGTGCCAGCAGCTTAATCGGGGGACCGGGCTACACCTTC. Its protein is CASSLIGGPGYTF.

The chain recombines TRBV3-1 (or the pseudogene TRBV3-2) with TRBJ2-3; 7 nucleotides match TRBD2. With 1 base clipped from V and 0 bases from J, the junction kept 1 base outside the gene matches. Germline lookup yields CDR1 LGHDT and CDR2 YNNKEL (reference sequence). The CDR3 is made up of 15 amino acids. As DNA, the CDR3 is TGTGCCAGCAGCCAAGGGGGGGGAAGCACAGATACGCAGTATTTT. The encoded protein is CASSQGGGSTDTQYF.

This chain joins TRBV20-1 and TRBJ2-5; 11 bases are a match to TRBD2. Germline V gene data show CDR1 as DFQATT and CDR2 as SNEGSKA (reference sequence). This CDR3 is 17 amino acids long. V lost 3 bases and J lost 5; bases outside the gene matches: 14. CDR3 nucleotides: TGCAGTGCTAGTGACTTAGCGGGAGGGCCGAGTCGTGAGACCCAGTACTTC. This translates into CSASDLAGGPSRETQYF.

This sequence joins TRBV18 and TRBJ1-2, with 7 positions matching TRBD1. Trimming cost V 3 bases and J 6 bases; bases outside gene matches: 4. The CDR3 contains 13 residues. Germline V lookup: CDR1 KGHSH, CDR2 LQKENI. This CDR3 reads CASSPGQPDGYTF. The CDR3 DNA reads TGTGCCAGCTCACCGGGACAGCCCGATGGCTACACCTTC.

In its sample, this clone was seen once. V usage is TRBV29-1 and J usage is TRBJ1-1; no reliable D call. CDR1 is SQVTM, CDR2 ANQGSEA, per germline. V dropped 4 bases and J dropped 12 bases, with 12 bases sitting between them. This CDR3 is built from 10 residues. The CDR3 sequence is CSVGGNWTFF. The CDR3, as DNA: TGCAGCGTTGGAGGAAATTGGACTTTCTTT.

The genes are TRBV3-1 (or the pseudogene TRBV3-2) and TRBJ1-5; TRBD1 aligns across 7 bases. Germline assignment: CDR1 LGHDT and CDR2 YNNKEL (reference sequence). The CDR3 has 14 residues. Trimming removed 2 bases from V and 4 bases from J; junction bases left unmatched: 2. The CDR3 bases are TGTGCCAGCAGCCAATCAGGGGGAAATCAGCCCCAGCATTTT. Its translation: CASSQSGGNQPQHF.

The chain uses TRBV4-1 and TRBJ1-4; 9 bases align to TRBD1. Germline V gives CDR1 MGHRA, CDR2 YSYEKL. Trimming removed 3 bases from V and 15 bases from J; junction bases left unmatched: 8. This CDR3 is 13 amino acids long. CDR3 in DNA: TGCGCCAGCAGCCAGCCCGAAGGGGACAGGGTGTTTTTT. It codes for CASSQPEGDRVFF.

This rearrangement joins TRBV10-3 to TRBJ1-1; TRBD1 might be the D (6 bases). Looked up from germline, CDR1 is ENHRY and CDR2 is SYGVKD. The V end lost 5 bases, the J end lost 1 base, and 8 bases lay between the germline ends. The CDR3 is 13 amino acids. As DNA, the CDR3 is TGTGCCATCAGTACAGGGACGAACACTGAAGCTTTCTTT. Translated: CAISTGTNTEAFF.

CDR3 sequence reads: CASSPTSEETQYF. The CDR3 DNA sequence: TGTGCCAGCAGCCCAACTAGTGAGGAGACCCAGTACTTC. The chain uses TRBV28 and TRBJ2-5, with D maybe TRBD2 (5 bases). CDR3 length: 13 residues. Germline loops: CDR1 MDHEN, CDR2 SYDVKM. V lost 6 bases to trimming and J lost 5 bases, with 13 bases between them.